Given below is one T cell receptor (beta chain) in context. Its antigen is not identified. The CDR3 is 13 residues long. Germline CDR1 and CDR2: MNHEY and SMNVEV (reference sequence). The V end was cut by 3 bases, the J end by 7 bases, with 10 bases between. Libraries were prepared by immunoSEQ multiplex PCR; TCRdb keeps only in-frame clonotypes and omits some of them. The sample lists 250,000 to 400,000 clones; 87% were seen once. This entry comes from a study of cytomegalovirus exposure and HLA in healthy donors. Study-wide points: The authors enumerated around 150 TCR beta chains as linked to cytomegalovirus. The dataset shows that most TCR sequences were rare, while some public TCRs occurred in many donors. A subsequent analysis found that TCR clusters from the first cohort also tended to co-occur in the 130 or so validation repertoires, with under 95% of cluster scores above 0.

The sequence was collected from a woman aged 30 to 39 in good health and CMV-seropositive. V is TRBV27 and J is TRBJ1-5; tentative D call: TRBD1 (6 bases). Material for sequencing was PBMCs. In nucleotides, the CDR3 is TGTGCCAGCAGTTTTCAGGGGTCCCAGCCCCAGCATTTT. Translated, it gives CASSFQGSQPQHF.